What follows is one TCR beta chain and its context. This sample is part of a study of blood T cell repertoires in COVID-19. Study details: The study drew acute and convalescent COVID-19 samples from the United States, Italy and Spain. Sources were T cells, B-cell-depleted T cells, or PBMCs; the material itself was cDNA or gDNA.

Authors' methods: Reference gene primer amplification gave estimated nucleated cell counts. Method: immunoSEQ multiplex PCR; TCRdb's copy keeps in-frame clones and lacks some. Clone size and the V and J calls come from that table; the DNA yielded D and trimming. Altogether about 220,000 clones are present, approximately 80% being singletons, with the ten largest covering 15% to 20%. The CDR3 has 13 amino acids. The germline CDR1 and CDR2 sequences are MNHNY and SVGAGI (reference sequence). V was shortened by 2 bases and J by 4 bases, with 6 bases between the two germline ends. This TCR came from a man aged 30-40 years with active or convalescent COVID-19. The V and J genes are TRBV6-6 and TRBJ1-5; D unresolved. The source material was peripheral blood. In nucleotides, the CDR3 is TGTGCCAGCAGTTACCGCCAGAATCAGCCCCAGCATTTT. It specifies CASSYRQNQPQHF.